These T cell receptor beta chains were read from a single sample in a study of T-cell reconstitution after alpha-beta-depleted transplantation in children. TCRdb reprocessed the PCR reads via MiXCR and lists one record per CDR3 protein. The sample holds just under 350,000 distinct CDR3 sequences, 16% seen once. The specimen was PBMCs, mostly from graft donor cells, collected 360 days after TCRalphabeta/CD19-depleted stem cell transplant. The source of these receptors is a male patient under 10 years old who had a stem cell transplant for acute lymphoblastic leukemia, so the T cells may come from the graft donor. Each CDR3 is given with its conserved first and last residue. The order of the fields is D gene, CDR3 length, clone size, J gene, V gene, CDR3 DNA, CDR3 protein. D genes are given only for firm matches. Size is stated for part of the rows, as once, few or many counts, or as a class when the clone is expanded.

D: -; length: 14; size: few; J: TRBJ2-7; V: TRBV18; DNA: TGTGCCAGCTCACCGGGACTTTCCTCCTACGAGCAGTACTTC; CDR3: CASSPGLSSYEQYF
D: TRBD1; length: 15; size: many; J: TRBJ2-1; V: TRBV4-1; DNA: TGCGCCAGCAGCCAAATGGGACAGGGCTACAATGAGCAGTTCTTC; CDR3: CASSQMGQGYNEQFF
D: -; length: 15; size: few; J: TRBJ2-3; V: TRBV28; DNA: TGTGCCAGCAGTGTTGGAGGGTACGCGGCAGATACGCAGTATTTT; CDR3: CASSVGGYAADTQYF
D: -; length: 15; size: few; J: TRBJ2-1; V: TRBV12-3/TRBV12-4; DNA: TGTGCCAGCAGTTTAGCAGTCGTGACGTACAATGAGCAGTTCTTC; CDR3: CASSLAVVTYNEQFF
D: TRBD2; length: 11; size: many; J: TRBJ2-1; V: TRBV12-3/TRBV12-4; DNA: TGTGCCAGCAGCTTTAGCGGGGAGCAGTTCTTC; CDR3: CASSFSGEQFF
D: -; length: 14; size: few; J: TRBJ2-1; V: TRBV5-6; DNA: TGTGCCAGCAGCTTGGTGATGGCCAAGGATGAGCAGTTCTTC; CDR3: CASSLVMAKDEQFF
D: -; length: 18; size: many; J: TRBJ2-1; V: TRBV5-5; DNA: TGTGCCAGCAGCTTGGTGTGGGAGCGGAGAAGCTCCTACAATGAGCAGTTCTTC; CDR3: CASSLVWERRSSYNEQFF
D: -; length: 15; size: -; J: TRBJ2-7; V: TRBV5-1; DNA: TGCGCCTCGGCCCTCGGTTCCGGGGGTTACCACGAGCAGTACTTC; CDR3: CASALGSGGYHEQYF
D: TRBD2; length: 16; size: -; J: TRBJ2-5; V: TRBV2; DNA: TGTGCCAGCAGTGAATTTGAGGGGGGACTAGAAGAGACCCAGTACTTC; CDR3: CASSEFEGGLEETQYF
D: -; length: 14; size: many; J: TRBJ2-5; V: TRBV10-3; DNA: TGTGCCATCCAGGACAGTAAGGCCCTAGAGACCCAGTACTTC; CDR3: CAIQDSKALETQYF
D: -; length: 11; size: -; J: TRBJ2-5; V: TRBV6-5; DNA: TGTGCCAGCAGGAACCGCCTGACCCAGTACTTC; CDR3: CASRNRLTQYF
D: TRBD1; length: 12; size: few; J: TRBJ1-2; V: TRBV6-5; DNA: TGTGCCAGCAGCCTTCGGACAGGGACCTACACCTTC; CDR3: CASSLRTGTYTF
D: -; length: 13; size: few; J: TRBJ2-1; V: TRBV20-1; DNA: TGCAGTGCTAGAGCGGGAGAGAGGCGTGAGCAGTTCTTC; CDR3: CSARAGERREQFF
D: TRBD2; length: 19; size: -; J: TRBJ2-1; V: TRBV5-1; DNA: TGCGCCAGCAGTTCTCCGGGACTAGTGCCAAATGGGGGGCGGGATGAGCAGTTCTTC; CDR3: CASSSPGLVPNGGRDEQFF
D: -; length: 16; size: few; J: TRBJ2-5; V: TRBV5-1; DNA: TGCGCCAGCAGCTTGCTCCAGGGGAAGGGGAAAGAGACCCAGTACTTC; CDR3: CASSLLQGKGKETQYF
D: -; length: 11; size: -; J: TRBJ2-1; V: TRBV20-1; DNA: TGCAGTGCCCATACAGTGAAGGAGCAGTTCTTC; CDR3: CSAHTVKEQFF
D: -; length: 12; size: -; J: TRBJ2-1; V: TRBV19; DNA: TGTGCCAGTAGTATAGAAGGGTACAGGTGGTTCTTC; CDR3: CASSIEGYRWFF
D: -; length: 14; size: -; J: TRBJ2-7; V: TRBV6-5; DNA: TGTGCCAGCAGTTACGGAGACTTGTCCTACGAGCAGTACTTC; CDR3: CASSYGDLSYEQYF
D: TRBD2; length: 15; size: few; J: TRBJ2-3; V: TRBV29-1; DNA: TGCAGCGTTGAAGTTAGCGGGAGAGGCTCAGATACGCAGTATTTT; CDR3: CSVEVSGRGSDTQYF
D: TRBD2; length: 16; size: many; J: TRBJ2-3; V: TRBV20-1; DNA: TGCAGTGCTAGACTGGCTAGCGGGAGGGCCGAAGATACGCAGTATTTT; CDR3: CSARLASGRAEDTQYF
D: -; length: 13; size: many; J: TRBJ2-3; V: TRBV20-1; DNA: TGCAGTGCCCGCGTGATCGGCACAGATACGCAGTATTTT; CDR3: CSARVIGTDTQYF
D: -; length: 18; size: -; J: TRBJ2-1; V: TRBV4-3; DNA: TGCGCCAGCAGCCATAATCCAGATCTCGGGCTCCCCTACAATGAGCAGTTCTTC; CDR3: CASSHNPDLGLPYNEQFF
D: TRBD2; length: 14; size: many; J: TRBJ2-3; V: TRBV12-3/TRBV12-4; DNA: TGTGCCAGCAACCTTAGCGGGAGGACAGATACGCAGTATTTT; CDR3: CASNLSGRTDTQYF
D: -; length: 15; size: -; J: TRBJ2-7; V: TRBV28; DNA: TGTGCCAGCAGACCTGCGGGTCCACACTTCTACGAGCAGTACTTC; CDR3: CASRPAGPHFYEQYF
D: TRBD2; length: 16; size: many; J: TRBJ2-3; V: TRBV5-1; DNA: TGCGCCAGCAGCTTGTGGCTAGCGGGAGATGCAGATACGCAGTATTTT; CDR3: CASSLWLAGDADTQYF
D: -; length: 12; size: few; J: TRBJ2-5; V: TRBV29-1; DNA: TGCAGCGTTGGGGAAGGGGAGGTGACCCAGTACTTC; CDR3: CSVGEGEVTQYF
D: TRBD2; length: 19; size: few; J: TRBJ2-2; V: TRBV9; DNA: TGTGCCAGCAGCGTAGGTTCTAGCGGGAGGGGCTTGGGCACCGGGGAGCTGTTTTTT; CDR3: CASSVGSSGRGLGTGELFF
D: -; length: 13; size: many; J: TRBJ2-3; V: TRBV7-8; DNA: TGTGCCAGCAGCTTAGGGCGGGCAGATACGCAGTATTTT; CDR3: CASSLGRADTQYF
D: -; length: 12; size: few; J: TRBJ2-7; V: TRBV29-1; DNA: TGCAGCGTTGGGCGGCCCGAGTACGAGCAGTACTTC; CDR3: CSVGRPEYEQYF
D: TRBD2; length: 15; size: many; J: TRBJ2-3; V: TRBV12-3/TRBV12-4; DNA: TGTGCCAGCAGGACGGGACTAGCTCGCACAGATACGCAGTATTTT; CDR3: CASRTGLARTDTQYF
D: TRBD1; length: 14; size: few; J: TRBJ1-5; V: TRBV6-2/TRBV6-3; DNA: TGTGCCTGCCGAGGACAGGGCTACAATCAGCCCCAGCATTTT; CDR3: CACRGQGYNQPQHF
D: TRBD2; length: 17; size: many; J: TRBJ2-1; V: TRBV5-6; DNA: TGTGCCAGCAGCGCGATGACAAGACTAGCGGACCACAATGAGCAGTTCTTC; CDR3: CASSAMTRLADHNEQFF
D: -; length: 13; size: -; J: TRBJ2-2; V: TRBV5-1; DNA: TGCGCCAGCAGCCTACACGTCGGCGGGGAGCTGTTTTTT; CDR3: CASSLHVGGELFF
D: -; length: 13; size: -; J: TRBJ2-3; V: TRBV20-1; DNA: TGCAGTGTACGGAGAGGAATCAGAGATACGCAGTATTTT; CDR3: CSVRRGIRDTQYF
D: TRBD2; length: 14; size: many; J: TRBJ2-3; V: TRBV28; DNA: TGTGCCAGCAGTTCCCCGGGGGGAACAGATACGCAGTATTTT; CDR3: CASSSPGGTDTQYF
D: -; length: 15; size: few; J: TRBJ2-3; V: TRBV24-1; DNA: TGTGCCACCAGTGATTTGCCATCGCCGCAGGATACGCAGTATTTT; CDR3: CATSDLPSPQDTQYF
D: -; length: 13; size: many; J: TRBJ2-3; V: TRBV19; DNA: TGTGCCAGTAGTATCGAGGATTCAGATACGCAGTATTTT; CDR3: CASSIEDSDTQYF
D: -; length: 14; size: -; J: TRBJ2-1; V: TRBV15; DNA: TGTGCCACCAGCAGGGATGACAGTTACAATGAGCAGTTCTTC; CDR3: CATSRDDSYNEQFF
D: TRBD1; length: 16; size: few; J: TRBJ2-7; V: TRBV4-3; DNA: TGCGCCAGCAGCCAAGAATGGGGCGACAGGGTCTACGAGCAGTACTTC; CDR3: CASSQEWGDRVYEQYF
D: -; length: 13; size: many; J: TRBJ1-1; V: TRBV11-3; DNA: TGTGCCAGCAGCTTAGGGCCGGACACTGAAGCTTTCTTT; CDR3: CASSLGPDTEAFF
D: -; length: 16; size: -; J: TRBJ1-1; V: TRBV12-3/TRBV12-4; DNA: TGTGCCAGCAGTTTTGCCGGGACTCCCAGGTACGCTGAAGCTTTCTTT; CDR3: CASSFAGTPRYAEAFF
D: -; length: 15; size: -; J: TRBJ2-7; V: TRBV7-9; DNA: TGTGCCAGCAGCTTATATAGAGGCGGTTCCTACGAGCAGTACTTC; CDR3: CASSLYRGGSYEQYF
D: -; length: 13; size: -; J: TRBJ2-7; V: TRBV29-1; DNA: TGCAGCGTTGTTCAAGGGGCGTTTTACGAGCAGTACTTC; CDR3: CSVVQGAFYEQYF
D: TRBD1; length: 19; size: -; J: TRBJ2-3; V: TRBV5-6; DNA: TGTGCCAGCAGCTTGGATTCCCCTCCTTTGACAGGGGGGTCGGATACGCAGTATTTT; CDR3: CASSLDSPPLTGGSDTQYF
D: TRBD2; length: 15; size: -; J: TRBJ2-3; V: TRBV6-2/TRBV6-3; DNA: TGTGCCAGCAGTTCCCCAGCGGGAGGTGTGGATACGCAGTATTTT; CDR3: CASSSPAGGVDTQYF
D: TRBD2; length: 13; size: -; J: TRBJ2-1; V: TRBV28; DNA: TGTGCCAGCAGTTTGCAGGGCTGGGAGGGCCGTTTCTTC; CDR3: CASSLQGWEGRFF
D: -; length: 14; size: -; J: TRBJ2-1; V: TRBV5-1; DNA: TGCGCCAGCAGCTTCCCGAGCTCCTACAATGAGCAGTTCTTC; CDR3: CASSFPSSYNEQFF
D: TRBD2; length: 21; size: few; J: TRBJ2-1; V: TRBV5-1; DNA: TGCGCCAGCAGCTTGACTAGCGGGAGATCCGGTGAGACCCGGCCATACAATGAGCAGTTCTTC; CDR3: CASSLTSGRSGETRPYNEQFF
D: -; length: 15; size: once; J: TRBJ2-5; V: TRBV15; DNA: TGTGCCACCAGCAGAGATAATCTCCAGGGGGAGACCCAGTACTTC; CDR3: CATSRDNLQGETQYF
D: TRBD2; length: 15; size: -; J: TRBJ2-3; V: TRBV7-2; DNA: TGTGCCAGCAGCTTTCTAGCGGGACGTCCGGATACGCAGTATTTT; CDR3: CASSFLAGRPDTQYF
D: -; length: 10; size: -; J: TRBJ2-1; V: TRBV29-1; DNA: TGCAGCGTTGAAAAACCGTACCAGTTCTTC; CDR3: CSVEKPYQFF
D: TRBD2; length: 17; size: many; J: TRBJ2-3; V: TRBV6-1; DNA: TGTGCCAGCAGTAATCTAGCGGGAGTCAAGGGCACAGATACGCAGTATTTT; CDR3: CASSNLAGVKGTDTQYF
D: -; length: 12; size: -; J: TRBJ2-5; V: TRBV9; DNA: TGTGCCAGCAGCGTAGACTCCGAGACCCAGTACTTC; CDR3: CASSVDSETQYF
D: -; length: 14; size: many; J: TRBJ2-3; V: TRBV7-9; DNA: TGTGCCAGCAGCCAACCTTACAGGACAGATACGCAGTATTTT; CDR3: CASSQPYRTDTQYF
D: TRBD1; length: 18; size: -; J: TRBJ2-6; V: TRBV11-1; DNA: TGTGCCAGCAGCTCCCCCCCGGGACAGCGCTCTGGGGCCAACGTCCTGACTTTC; CDR3: CASSSPPGQRSGANVLTF
D: -; length: 12; size: many; J: TRBJ2-1; V: TRBV28; DNA: TGTGCCAGCAGTTTACTATTAAATGAGCAGTTCTTC; CDR3: CASSLLLNEQFF
D: -; length: 19; size: -; J: TRBJ2-7; V: TRBV4-2; DNA: TGTGCCAGCAGCCAAGTAGGGGATGAATTCTGGGGAGGAAACTACGAGCAGTACTTC; CDR3: CASSQVGDEFWGGNYEQYF
D: -; length: 14; size: -; J: TRBJ2-1; V: TRBV3-1; DNA: TGTGCCAGCAGTGACATTTGGGGCCCCAATGAGCAGTTCTTC; CDR3: CASSDIWGPNEQFF
D: -; length: 12; size: -; J: TRBJ2-7; V: TRBV29-1; DNA: TGCAGCGTTGGGATCGGTAGCGGCGAGCAGTACTTC; CDR3: CSVGIGSGEQYF
D: -; length: 17; size: -; J: TRBJ2-4; V: TRBV7-2; DNA: TGTGCCAGCAGCCTCTTTTGGGGGAGCAATTTAGGAAACATTCAGTACTTC; CDR3: CASSLFWGSNLGNIQYF